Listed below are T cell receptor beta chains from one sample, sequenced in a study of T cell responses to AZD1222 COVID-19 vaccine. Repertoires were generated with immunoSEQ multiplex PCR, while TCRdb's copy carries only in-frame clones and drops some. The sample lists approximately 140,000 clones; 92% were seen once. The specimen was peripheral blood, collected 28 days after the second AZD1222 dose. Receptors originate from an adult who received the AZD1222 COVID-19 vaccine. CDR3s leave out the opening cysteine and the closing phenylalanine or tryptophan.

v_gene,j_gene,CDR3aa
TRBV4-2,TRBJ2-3,ASSQGASGTDTQY
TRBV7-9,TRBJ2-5,ASSPRGNQETQY
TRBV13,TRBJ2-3,ASSFSGGADTQY
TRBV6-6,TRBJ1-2,ASRPQGNYGYT
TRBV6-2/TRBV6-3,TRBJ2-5,ASSPGGGGSETQY
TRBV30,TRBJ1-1,AWSGFTEAF
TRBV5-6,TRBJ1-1,ASSPMLRQLNTEAF
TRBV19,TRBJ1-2,ASSPKTQYGYT
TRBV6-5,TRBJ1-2,ASSYGRQVGGYT
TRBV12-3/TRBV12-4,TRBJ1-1,ASSPGRNEAF
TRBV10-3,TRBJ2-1,AIRGLERDEQF
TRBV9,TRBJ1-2,ASSPGGDNYGYT
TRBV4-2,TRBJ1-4,ASSQDLREGEKLF
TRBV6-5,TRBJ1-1,ASSYGPPGAHTEAF
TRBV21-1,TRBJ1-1,AWDLRTNTEAF
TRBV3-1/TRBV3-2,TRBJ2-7,ASSQRSSQKN
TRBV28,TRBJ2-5,ASSSRRDGQETQY
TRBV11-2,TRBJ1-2,ASSLDRGQGYT
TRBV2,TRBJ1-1,ASSGGGYTEAF
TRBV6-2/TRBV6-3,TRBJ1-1,ASSYSWGTEAF
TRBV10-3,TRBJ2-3,AIRDGSTDTQY
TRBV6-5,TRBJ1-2,ASRLGMPKNYGYT
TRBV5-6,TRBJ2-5,ASSLTTTPVGETQY
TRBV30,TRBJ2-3,AWSVGLAVSTDTQY
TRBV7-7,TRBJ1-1,ASSLGINTEAF
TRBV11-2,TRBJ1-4,ASSPTGIGEKLF